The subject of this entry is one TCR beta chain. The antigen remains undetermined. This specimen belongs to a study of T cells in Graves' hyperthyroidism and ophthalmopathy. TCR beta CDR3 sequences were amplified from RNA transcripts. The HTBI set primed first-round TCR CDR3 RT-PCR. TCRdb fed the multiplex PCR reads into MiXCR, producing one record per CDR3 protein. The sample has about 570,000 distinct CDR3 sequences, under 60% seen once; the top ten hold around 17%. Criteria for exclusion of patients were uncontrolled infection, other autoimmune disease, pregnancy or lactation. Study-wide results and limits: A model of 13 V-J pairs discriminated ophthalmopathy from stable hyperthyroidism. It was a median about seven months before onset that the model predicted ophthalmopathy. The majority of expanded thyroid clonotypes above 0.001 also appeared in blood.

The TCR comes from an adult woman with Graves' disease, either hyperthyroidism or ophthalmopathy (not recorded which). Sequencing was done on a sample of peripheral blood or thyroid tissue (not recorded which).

CDR3 nucleotides: TGTGCCACGACGTCAGGGGACACTGAAGCTTTCTTT. It yields the protein CATTSGDTEAFF. This rearrangement joins TRBV10-3 to TRBJ1-1; tentative D call: TRBD1 (6 bases). The germline CDR1 and CDR2 sequences are ENHRY and SYGVKD. There are 12 residues in the CDR3. V lost 10 bases to trimming and J lost 3 bases, with 12 bases between them.